The rows below give T cell receptor beta chains drawn from one sample of a study of blood T cell repertoires in COVID-19. Assay used: immunoSEQ multiplex PCR; TCRdb lists only in-frame clones, some missing. This table holds about 75,000 clones, roughly 90% found once. Sample: peripheral blood. The receptors originated from a human donor in a cohort sampled during active COVID-19. Each CDR3 is given with its conserved first and last residue. Fields, in order: clone size, D gene, V gene, J gene, CDR3 DNA, CDR3 protein. The D gene is left open where the match is weak. The listing skips clone size in some rows; elsewhere it reads once, few, many or a size class.

-,TRBD2,TRBV5-1,TRBJ2-5,TGCGCCAGCACCCTGGCGGGAGGGGACGAGACCCAGTACTTC,CASTLAGGDETQYF
-,-,TRBV7-2,TRBJ2-6,TGTGCCAGCAAACCCGCTGGGGGGTACAACGTCCTGACTTTC,CASKPAGGYNVLTF
-,TRBD2,TRBV27,TRBJ2-7,TGTGCCAGCAGTTTAACTAGCGGCTCCTACGAGCAGTACTTC,CASSLTSGSYEQYF
-,-,TRBV5-1,TRBJ2-7,TGCGCCAGCAGCTTGGCGCGGGACCCTGCCTACGAGCAGTACTTC,CASSLARDPAYEQYF
-,-,TRBV28,TRBJ1-2,TGTGCCAGCAGGTTGAACAGGGACGGCTACACCTTC,CASRLNRDGYTF
-,-,TRBV18,TRBJ1-1,TGTGCCAGCTCACCACGGGGGGACCGGAACACTGAAGCTTTCTTT,CASSPRGDRNTEAFF
-,TRBD1,TRBV6-5,TRBJ2-1,TGTGCCAGCAGTCCCGGGACAGGGGTTGACTATGAGCAGTTCTTC,CASSPGTGVDYEQFF
-,-,TRBV25-1,TRBJ2-3,TGTGCCAGCAGCAGGAGCGGGCATTACACAGATACGCAGTATTTT,CASSRSGHYTDTQYF
-,TRBD1,TRBV7-9,TRBJ2-1,TGTGCCAGCAGCTTAGTGGGAGGGACAGGGTCCCACAATGAGCAGTTCTTC,CASSLVGGTGSHNEQFF
-,-,TRBV6-2/TRBV6-3,TRBJ1-2,TGTGCCAGCAGTTACGAAGAACGGTATGGCTACACCTTC,CASSYEERYGYTF
-,-,TRBV6-1,TRBJ2-4,TGTGCCAGCAGTGAATTGCGGCTCTCATCCGGGACATACGTCTCAAGTCAGTACTTC,CASSELRLSSGTYVSSQYF
-,-,TRBV19,TRBJ2-7,TGTGCCAGTAGTATAGTGGGCAGAAGCTCCTACGAGCAGTACTTC,CASSIVGRSSYEQYF
-,TRBD1,TRBV14,TRBJ2-1,TGTGCCAGCAGCCAAATCTTGGCAGGGGGCAGGGAGCAGTTCTTC,CASSQILAGGREQFF
-,-,TRBV9,TRBJ2-7,TGTGCCAGCAGCGGACCAGAACAGCGGTACGAGCAGTACTTC,CASSGPEQRYEQYF
-,-,TRBV10-1,TRBJ2-1,TGCGCCAGCAGTCTTACCTGCTCCTACTCCTACAATGAGCAGTTCTTC,CASSLTCSYSYNEQFF
-,-,TRBV6-1,TRBJ1-6,TGTGCCAGCAGTGAAGTCCACTTTAATTCACCCCTCCACTTT,CASSEVHFNSPLHF
few,TRBD1,TRBV6-4,TRBJ1-1,TGTGCCAGCAGTCCAGGGGGCAACACTGAAGCTTTCTTT,CASSPGGNTEAFF
-,TRBD1,TRBV27,TRBJ2-5,TGTGCCAGCAGTTTCCGCAGGGGGGAGACCCAGTACTTC,CASSFRRGETQYF
-,TRBD2,TRBV2,TRBJ2-2,TGTGCCAGCAGCCCCGGACTAGCGGGAGTAAACACCGGGGAGCTGTTTTTT,CASSPGLAGVNTGELFF
-,TRBD2,TRBV9,TRBJ2-1,TGTGCCAGCAGCGACAAGCGGGGGAACTCCTACAATGAGCAGTTCTTC,CASSDKRGNSYNEQFF
-,TRBD2,TRBV7-9,TRBJ2-5,TGTGCCAGCAGTTCCAGCGGGAGCCAAGAGACCCAGTACTTC,CASSSSGSQETQYF
once,TRBD1,TRBV18,TRBJ1-5,TGTGCCAGCTCCTCGAAAACAGGGGGCAATCAGCCCCAGCATTTT,CASSSKTGGNQPQHF
-,TRBD1,TRBV28,TRBJ2-7,TGTGCCAGCAGTTCGGGACAGCTTATCTCCTACGAGCAGTACTTC,CASSSGQLISYEQYF
-,-,TRBV19,TRBJ1-4,TGTGCCAGTAGTATGAGAGGGATCGGAACTAATGAAAAACTGTTTTTT,CASSMRGIGTNEKLFF
-,TRBD1,TRBV28,TRBJ2-1,TGTGCCAGCAGGCCAGGACAGGGACACTACAATGAGCAGTTCTTC,CASRPGQGHYNEQFF
-,-,TRBV4-3,TRBJ1-6,TGCGCCAGCAGCCAAGGTTCGGGGGGGAATTCACCCCTCCACTTT,CASSQGSGGNSPLHF
-,TRBD1,TRBV5-1,TRBJ2-2,TGCGCCAGCAGCCCTACCGGGACAGGGGGTTCCGGGGAGCTGTTTTTT,CASSPTGTGGSGELFF
-,TRBD2,TRBV5-1,TRBJ2-3,TGCGCCAGCAGCCCTGGACTAGCGGGAGGGTTAGATACGCAGTATTTT,CASSPGLAGGLDTQYF
-,-,TRBV27,TRBJ2-3,TGTGCCAGCAGTTTATCTCATCCAGATACGCAGTATTTT,CASSLSHPDTQYF
once,-,TRBV12-3/TRBV12-4,TRBJ1-1,TGTGCCAGCAGGACCCGGGAGAACACTGAAGCTTTCTTT,CASRTRENTEAFF
-,TRBD1,TRBV6-6,TRBJ1-4,TGTGCCAGCACCCTGACAGGGGGGTATGAAAAACTGTTTTTT,CASTLTGGYEKLFF
-,TRBD2,TRBV5-1,TRBJ2-1,TGCGCCAGCAGTCAACTAGCGGGAGGTAGCAATGAGCAGTTCTTC,CASSQLAGGSNEQFF
-,TRBD2,TRBV7-6,TRBJ2-1,TGTGCCAGCAGCAGAGCGGGAGGAAGCTCCTACAATGAGCAGTTCTTC,CASSRAGGSSYNEQFF
-,-,TRBV5-6,TRBJ2-1,TGTGCCAGCAGCTGGAGCTTGAACAATGAGCAGTTCTTC,CASSWSLNNEQFF
once,TRBD1,TRBV3-1/TRBV3-2,TRBJ2-3,TGTGCCAGCAGCCCTACGGGACAGGGGGTAGATACGCAGTATTTT,CASSPTGQGVDTQYF
-,-,TRBV7-2,TRBJ1-5,TGTGCCAGCAGCTTAGAGGGGGGGCAGCCCCAGCATTTT,CASSLEGGQPQHF
-,TRBD1,TRBV3-1/TRBV3-2,TRBJ2-7,TGTGCCAGCAGCCAAGCCGGGACAGGGTCCTACGAGCAGTACTTC,CASSQAGTGSYEQYF
-,TRBD2,TRBV5-6,TRBJ2-3,TGTGCCAGCAGCGCGACTAGCGGGAGGGGCGCAGATACGCAGTATTTT,CASSATSGRGADTQYF
-,TRBD2,TRBV20-1,TRBJ2-4,TGCAGTGCTAGTACGCGGGAGGGCGCAAAAAACATTCAGTACTTC,CSASTREGAKNIQYF
-,-,TRBV21-1,TRBJ2-2,TGTGCCAGCAGCTTTCATCGGACTAGCCTGTTTTCCGGGGAGCTGTTTTTT,CASSFHRTSLFSGELFF
-,TRBD2,TRBV4-2,TRBJ2-3,TGTGCCAGCAGCCAAGATCGGACTAGCGGGAGGGTTAGCACAGATACGCAGTATTTT,CASSQDRTSGRVSTDTQYF
few,-,TRBV5-1,TRBJ1-6,TGCGCCAGCAGCCCCGGGACACCAGCCTCCTATAATTCACCCCTCCACTTT,CASSPGTPASYNSPLHF
-,TRBD1,TRBV5-6,TRBJ1-2,TGTGCCAGCAGCCTTGGGGCAGGGGGCGACGGCTATGGCTACACCTTC,CASSLGAGGDGYGYTF
-,TRBD1,TRBV7-7,TRBJ2-2,TGTGCCAGCAGCTCCGGGACAGGGGTGCCCGGGGAGCTGTTTTTT,CASSSGTGVPGELFF
-,-,TRBV6-6,TRBJ2-3,TGTGCCAGCAGTAACCTACTGGCGCAGTATTTT,CASSNLLAQYF
-,-,TRBV14,TRBJ2-7,TGTGCCAGCAGCCAAGACAGGGTACTGCAGTACTTC,CASSQDRVLQYF
-,-,TRBV11-2,TRBJ1-2,TGTGCCACCGGGGAGGGAGTCTATGGCTACACCTTC,CATGEGVYGYTF
-,-,TRBV5-4,TRBJ2-1,TGTGCCAGCAGCTTGATGGGAGAAGAGCAGTTCTTC,CASSLMGEEQFF
-,-,TRBV6-2/TRBV6-3,TRBJ1-2,TGTGCCAGCAGTTACTCCGCAGGGAACTATGGCTACACCTTC,CASSYSAGNYGYTF
-,-,TRBV29-1,TRBJ2-7,TGCAGCGTTCTAAATGCGCGGTCCGGTCCTTCCTACGAGCAGTACTTC,CSVLNARSGPSYEQYF
-,-,TRBV6-2/TRBV6-3,TRBJ2-3,TGTGCCAGCAGTTACTCGAAGAATACGGGTGATACGCAGTATTTT,CASSYSKNTGDTQYF
-,TRBD1,TRBV18,TRBJ1-6,TGTGCCAGCTCGTCGGACAGGGGACGTTCACCCCTCCACTTT,CASSSDRGRSPLHF
once,TRBD1,TRBV7-2,TRBJ1-1,TGTGCCAGCAGCCCAAACCCCGGGACAGGGGTAGCTTTCTTT,CASSPNPGTGVAFF
-,-,TRBV6-5,TRBJ1-3,TGTGCCAGCAGTTCCCGGGAGACCAGTGGCACCATATATTTT,CASSSRETSGTIYF